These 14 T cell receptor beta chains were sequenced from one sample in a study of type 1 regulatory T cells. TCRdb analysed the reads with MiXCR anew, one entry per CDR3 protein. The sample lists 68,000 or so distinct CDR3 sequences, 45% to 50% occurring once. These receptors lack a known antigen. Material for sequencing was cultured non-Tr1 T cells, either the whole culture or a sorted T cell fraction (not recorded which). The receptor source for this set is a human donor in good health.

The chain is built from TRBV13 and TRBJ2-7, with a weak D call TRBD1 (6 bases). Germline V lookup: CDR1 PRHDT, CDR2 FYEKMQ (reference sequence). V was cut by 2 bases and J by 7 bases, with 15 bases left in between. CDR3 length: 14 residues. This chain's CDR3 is CASSLWETGQEQYF. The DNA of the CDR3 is TGTGCCAGCAGCTTATGGGAAACAGGGCAAGAGCAGTACTTC.

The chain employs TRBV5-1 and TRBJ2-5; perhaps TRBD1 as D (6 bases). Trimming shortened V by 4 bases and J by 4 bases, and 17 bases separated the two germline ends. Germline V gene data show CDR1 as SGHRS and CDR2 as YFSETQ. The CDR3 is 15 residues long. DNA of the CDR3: TGCGCCAGCAGCGCTACTGGACAGTTGGGAGAGACCCAGTACTTC. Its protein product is CASSATGQLGETQYF.

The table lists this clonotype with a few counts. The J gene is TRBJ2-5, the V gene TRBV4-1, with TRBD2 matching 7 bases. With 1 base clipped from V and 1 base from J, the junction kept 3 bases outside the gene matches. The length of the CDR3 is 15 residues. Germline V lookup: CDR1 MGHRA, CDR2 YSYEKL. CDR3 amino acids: CASSQGAGFQETQYF. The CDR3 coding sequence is TGCGCCAGCAGCCAAGGAGCGGGGTTCCAAGAGACCCAGTACTTC.

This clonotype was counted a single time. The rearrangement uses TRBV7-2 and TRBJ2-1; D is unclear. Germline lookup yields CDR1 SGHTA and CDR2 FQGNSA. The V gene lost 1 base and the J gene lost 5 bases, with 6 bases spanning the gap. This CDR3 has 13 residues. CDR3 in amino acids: CASSLGRNNEQFF. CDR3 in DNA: TGTGCCAGCAGCTTAGGGCGGAACAATGAGCAGTTCTTC.

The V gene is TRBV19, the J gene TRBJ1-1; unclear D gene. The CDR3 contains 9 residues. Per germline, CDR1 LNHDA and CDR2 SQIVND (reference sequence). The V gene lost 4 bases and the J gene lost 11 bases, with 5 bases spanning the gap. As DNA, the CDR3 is TGTGCCAGTAGTACCGCGGCTTTCTTT. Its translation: CASSTAAFF.

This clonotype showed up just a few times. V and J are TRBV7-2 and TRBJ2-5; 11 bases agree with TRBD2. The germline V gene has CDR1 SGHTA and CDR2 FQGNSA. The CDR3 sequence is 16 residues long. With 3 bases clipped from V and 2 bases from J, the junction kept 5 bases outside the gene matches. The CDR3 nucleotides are TGTGCCAGCAGCTTGATGCTAGCGGGGGGTCAAGAGACCCAGTACTTC. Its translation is CASSLMLAGGQETQYF.

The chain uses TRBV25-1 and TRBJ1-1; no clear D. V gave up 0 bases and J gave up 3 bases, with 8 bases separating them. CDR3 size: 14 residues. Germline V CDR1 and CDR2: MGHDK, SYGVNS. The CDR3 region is CASSEYWRDTEAFF. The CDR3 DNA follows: TGTGCCAGCAGTGAATATTGGCGCGACACTGAAGCTTTCTTT.

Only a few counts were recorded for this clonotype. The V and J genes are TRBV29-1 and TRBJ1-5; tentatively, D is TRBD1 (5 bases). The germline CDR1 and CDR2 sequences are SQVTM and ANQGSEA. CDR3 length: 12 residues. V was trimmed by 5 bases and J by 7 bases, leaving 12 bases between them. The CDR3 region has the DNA TGCAGCGTTCAGGAAGGGGTCCAGCCCCAGCATTTT. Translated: CSVQEGVQPQHF. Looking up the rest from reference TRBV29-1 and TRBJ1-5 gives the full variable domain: SAVISQKPSRDICQRGTSLTIQCQVDSQVTMMFWYRQQPGQSLTLIATANQGSEATYESGFVIDKFPISRPNLTFSTLTVSNMSPEDSSIYLCSVQEGVQPQHFGDGTRLSIL.

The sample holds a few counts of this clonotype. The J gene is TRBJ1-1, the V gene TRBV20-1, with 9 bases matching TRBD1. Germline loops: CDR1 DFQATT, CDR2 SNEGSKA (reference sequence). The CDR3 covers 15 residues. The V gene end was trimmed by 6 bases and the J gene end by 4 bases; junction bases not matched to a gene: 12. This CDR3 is CSAQGDREWGTEAFF. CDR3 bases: TGCAGTGCCCAGGGGGACAGGGAATGGGGCACTGAAGCTTTCTTT.

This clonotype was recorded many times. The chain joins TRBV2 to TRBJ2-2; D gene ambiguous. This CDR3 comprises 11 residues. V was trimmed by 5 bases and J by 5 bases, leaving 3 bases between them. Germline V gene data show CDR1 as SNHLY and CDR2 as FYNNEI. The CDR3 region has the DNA TGTGCCAGCAGTAGGACCGGGGAGCTGTTTTTT. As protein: CASSRTGELFF.

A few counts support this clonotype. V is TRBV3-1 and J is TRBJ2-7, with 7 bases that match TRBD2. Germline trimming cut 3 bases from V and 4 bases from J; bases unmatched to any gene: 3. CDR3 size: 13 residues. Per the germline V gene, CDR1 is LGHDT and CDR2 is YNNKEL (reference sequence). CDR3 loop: CASSHAGVYEQYF. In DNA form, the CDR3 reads TGTGCCAGCAGCCATGCGGGGGTTTACGAGCAGTACTTC.

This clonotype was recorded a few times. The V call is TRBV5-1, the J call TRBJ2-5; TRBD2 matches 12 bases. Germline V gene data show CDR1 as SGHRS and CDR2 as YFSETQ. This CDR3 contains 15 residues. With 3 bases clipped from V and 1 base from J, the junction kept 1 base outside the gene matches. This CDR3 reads CASSWGLAGQETQYF. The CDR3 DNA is TGCGCCAGCAGCTGGGGACTAGCGGGCCAAGAGACCCAGTACTTC.

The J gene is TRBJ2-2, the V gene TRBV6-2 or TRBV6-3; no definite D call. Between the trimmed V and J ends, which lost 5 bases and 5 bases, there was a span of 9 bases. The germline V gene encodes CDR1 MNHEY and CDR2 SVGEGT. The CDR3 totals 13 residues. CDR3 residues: CASSPGWTGELFF. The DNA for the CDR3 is TGTGCCAGCAGTCCCGGTTGGACCGGGGAGCTGTTTTTT.

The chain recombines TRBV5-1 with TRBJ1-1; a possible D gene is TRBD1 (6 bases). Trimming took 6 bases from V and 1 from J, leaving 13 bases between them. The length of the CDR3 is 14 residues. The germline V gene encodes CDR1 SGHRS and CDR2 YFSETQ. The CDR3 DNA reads TGCGCCAGCACTCCAGGGGACTCGAACACTGAAGCTTTCTTT. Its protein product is CASTPGDSNTEAFF.